Described below is a single T cell receptor (beta chain) sequence and its context. What it binds is not known. This sample was taken from a study of siplizumab effects on memory and regulatory T cells. The CDR3 runs 17 residues. CDR1 is LNHNV and CDR2 is YYDKDF in the germline V gene (reference sequence). J lost 4 bases, V lost 7 bases, and 13 bases had no gene match. Study-wide findings and caveats: Among sequences traceable to unstimulated CD4+ memory cells, alloreactive ones were significantly reduced by siplizumab. The diversity of naive T cells seemed greater than that of memory cells, and their alloresponse contribution seemed major.

The table came from immunoSEQ multiplex PCR; TCRdb's copy has only in-frame clones and leaves some out. The sample records 97,000 or so clones, around nine tenths being singletons. This clonotype originated in a human donor in good health. This rearrangement joins TRBV15 to TRBJ2-2, with 9 positions matching TRBD1. The sequenced sample consisted of CD4+ T cells sorted from blood. This CDR3 is CATTGGTGHGSTGELFF. CDR3 DNA sequence: TGTGCCACCACAGGGGGGACAGGGCATGGGAGCACCGGGGAGCTGTTTTTT.